The 30 T cell receptor beta chains below come from one sample, sequenced in a study of beta chain features in type 1 diabetes. Broader study findings: Among all four CD4+ subsets, Type 1 diabetes patients had TCRB CDR3s that were moderately but significantly shorter.

Their antigens are not known. Sequencing targeted expressed TCRB transcripts, as all isolated RNA had been reverse transcribed. Only in-frame clones appear in the TCRdb table, and some are missing; sequencing was by immunoSEQ multiplex PCR. The sample contains hundreds of thousands of clones, roughly 15% of which appear only once. Sequencing was done on a sample of naive CD4+ T cells from blood. Every receptor here comes from a young man with type 1 diabetes.

V usage is TRBV5-1 and J usage is TRBJ1-3; TRBD1 might be the D (6 bases). This CDR3 is built from 15 residues. V gave up 4 bases and J gave up 1 base, with 12 bases separating them. From germline, CDR1 is SGHRS and CDR2 YFSETQ. The CDR3 region has the DNA TGCGCCAGCAGCCACCCGGACAGTTCTGGAAACACCATATATTTT. It specifies CASSHPDSSGNTIYF.

The chain couples TRBV10-3 to TRBJ2-7, with 7 bases fitting TRBD1. This CDR3 has 13 residues. Germline loops: CDR1 ENHRY, CDR2 SYGVKD. The trim removed 3 bases at V and 5 bases at J, leaving 4 bases unmatched. CDR3 sequence: CAISDRGNDEQYF. The CDR3 DNA sequence: TGTGCCATCAGTGACAGGGGGAACGACGAGCAGTACTTC.

In its sample, this clone was seen a few times. This rearrangement joins TRBV6-1 to TRBJ1-1; the D is unclear. V was pared by 7 bases and J by 0 bases, with 9 bases between. This CDR3 comprises 13 residues. Germline V gene sequence: CDR1 MNHNS, CDR2 SASEGT. The CDR3 DNA reads as TGTGCCAGCACAGTGTCGATGAACACTGAAGCTTTCTTT. Translating it yields CASTVSMNTEAFF.

This clone was seen a handful of times. This chain uses TRBV7-9 with TRBJ2-3; 11 bases are shared with TRBD2. Per germline, CDR1 SEHNR and CDR2 FQNEAQ (reference sequence). CDR3 length equals 17 residues. The V and J ends lost 0 bases and 0 bases, in that order; junction bases with no gene match: 2. The CDR3 loop is CASSLAGTSGSTDTQYF. CDR3 coding DNA: TGTGCCAGCAGCTTAGCCGGGACTAGCGGTAGCACAGATACGCAGTATTTT.

This clone was recorded a few times. This rearrangement joins TRBV27 to TRBJ2-3, with 7 positions matching TRBD2. The V gene end was trimmed by 6 bases and the J gene end by 5 bases; junction bases not matched to a gene: 8. Germline V gene lookup returns CDR1 MNHEY and CDR2 SMNVEV (reference sequence). The CDR3 runs to 14 residues. The CDR3 coding sequence is TGTGCCAGCAGCTGGACTAGAAGAATAGATACGCAGTATTTT. This codes for CASSWTRRIDTQYF.

The CDR3 bases are TGCGCCAGCAGCATTGCCGGGACAGGGGGAGAAGGCTACACCTTC. Protein product: CASSIAGTGGEGYTF. V usage is TRBV5-1 and J usage is TRBJ1-2; 11 bases agree with TRBD1. This CDR3 is built from 15 residues. Per germline, CDR1 SGHRS and CDR2 YFSETQ. J was trimmed by 8 bases and V by 4 bases; bases with no gene match: 10.

The sample holds one count of this clone. The V and J genes are TRBV6-1 and TRBJ2-4; weak D call: TRBD1 (6 bases). V was trimmed by 2 bases and J by 1 base, leaving 12 bases between them. Germline-derived CDR1 and CDR2 are MNHNS and SASEGT. CDR3 size: 16 residues. The CDR3 protein is CASSEIQGTAKNIQYF. The CDR3 nucleotides read TGTGCCAGCAGTGAAATTCAGGGGACCGCCAAAAACATTCAGTACTTC.

The J gene is TRBJ1-2, the V gene TRBV6-6, with D perhaps TRBD1 (5 bases). The ends were cut back, 5 bases at V and 6 bases at J, with 13 bases in the middle. This CDR3 has 13 residues. Germline CDR1 and CDR2: MNHNY and SVGAGI (reference sequence). This chain's CDR3 is CASSVARENGYTF. The DNA of the CDR3 is TGTGCCAGCAGTGTCGCCAGGGAAAATGGCTACACCTTC.

The table lists this clone with a few counts. The rearrangement links TRBV28 to TRBJ2-7, with 7 positions matching TRBD2. This CDR3 has 15 amino acids. Germline V CDR1 and CDR2: MDHEN, SYDVKM. The trim removed 4 bases at V and 6 bases at J, leaving 12 bases unmatched. CDR3 coding DNA: TGTGCCAGCAGTTCTTCCGGACTAGGCGAGGGCGAGCAGTACTTC. Its protein product is CASSSSGLGEGEQYF.

This clone occurred a few times. This chain joins TRBV11-3 and TRBJ2-1, with a weak D call TRBD1 (6 bases). Deletions cut 0 bases from V and 6 bases from J, with 12 bases between. The CDR3 sequence is 15 residues long. The germline V gene has CDR1 SGHNT and CDR2 YENEEA. The CDR3 sequence is CASSLEGAGINEQFF. CDR3 nucleotide sequence: TGTGCCAGCAGCTTAGAGGGGGCAGGGATCAATGAGCAGTTCTTC. Combining the CDR3 with reference TRBV11-3 and TRBJ2-1 gives the whole variable domain EAGVVQSPRYKIIEKKQPVAFWCNPISGHNTLYWYLQNLGQGPELLIRYENEEAVDDSQLPKDRFSAERLKGVDSTLKIQPAELGDSAVYLCASSLEGAGINEQFFGPGTRLTVL.

The CDR3 nucleotides are TGTGCCATCGGGCCCGCAGGGCAGGTGACCCAGTACTTC. As protein: CAIGPAGQVTQYF. The V gene is TRBV10-3, the J gene TRBJ2-5; TRBD1 is a possible D gene (5 bases). The CDR3 length is 13 residues. Germline loops: CDR1 ENHRY, CDR2 SYGVKD. Trimming cost V 8 bases and J 7 bases, with 17 bases left between them.

The chain combines TRBV7-9 with TRBJ2-1; D is uncertain. V was trimmed by 4 bases and J by 14 bases, leaving 12 bases between them. CDR1 and CDR2 (germline): SEHNR, FQNEAQ (reference sequence). The CDR3 is made up of 11 amino acids. This CDR3 reads CASSWSPEEFF. CDR3 nucleotide sequence: TGTGCCAGCAGCTGGTCCCCAGAAGAGTTCTTC.

The chain combines TRBV10-3 with TRBJ2-3; possible D gene TRBD2, 6 bases. This CDR3 is 13 amino acids long. Germline CDR1 is ENHRY and CDR2 is SYGVKD. With 3 bases removed from V and 4 bases from J, the gap between germline ends came to 8 bases. CDR3 nucleotides: TGTGCCATCAGTGAAATAGCGGCAGATACGCAGTATTTT. Translated: CAISEIAADTQYF.

This clone was found a few times. The rearrangement joins TRBV29-1 to TRBJ2-7; 8 positions agree with TRBD2. The CDR3 spans 13 residues. V gave up 4 bases and J gave up 6 bases; unmatched junction bases: 8. Germline CDR1 and CDR2: SQVTM and ANQGSEA. The CDR3 spells CSVGGRLASEQYF. CDR3 bases: TGCAGCGTTGGCGGAAGACTAGCGTCCGAGCAGTACTTC.

The chain couples TRBV6-6 to TRBJ1-2; no clear D. CDR3 length equals 11 residues. V was cut by 6 bases and J by 6 bases, with 8 bases left in between. Germline CDR1 and CDR2: MNHNY and SVGAGI (reference sequence). The chain's CDR3 is CASSRYDGYTF. The CDR3, as DNA: TGTGCCAGCAGCCGGTACGATGGCTACACCTTC.

J is TRBJ1-6 and V is TRBV7-2; D ambiguous. The V gene lost 3 bases and the J gene lost 14 bases, with 14 bases spanning the gap. Germline V CDR1 and CDR2: SGHTA, FQGNSA. The CDR3 consists of 13 residues. The CDR3: CASSFRGRGSLHF. CDR3 nucleotides: TGTGCCAGCAGCTTCCGTGGCCGGGGATCCCTCCACTTT. The variable domain in full, with the rest retrieved from reference TRBV7-2 and TRBJ1-6, is GAGVSQSPSNKVTEKGKDVELRCDPISGHTALYWYRQSLGQGLEFLIYFQGNSAPDKSGLPSDRFSAERTGGSVSTLTIQRTQQEDSAVYLCASSFRGRGSLHFGNGTRLTVT.

The rearrangement joins TRBV7-9 to TRBJ2-7; TRBD2 is a possible D gene (6 bases). This CDR3 is built from 14 residues. The germline CDR1 and CDR2 sequences are SEHNR and FQNEAQ (reference sequence). Trimming pared 5 bases from V and 3 bases from J, leaving 14 bases between. The CDR3 sequence is CASSLRAGSYEQYF. The CDR3 nucleotides are TGTGCCAGCAGCCTCCGGGCGGGAAGCTACGAGCAGTACTTC.

The J gene is TRBJ2-7, the V gene TRBV6-6, with TRBD1 identical over 11 bases. CDR3 length: 16 amino acids. Germline V gene sequence: CDR1 MNHNY, CDR2 SVGAGI (reference sequence). The V gene end was trimmed by 4 bases and the J gene end by 1 base; junction bases not matched to a gene: 6. For the CDR3, the DNA is TGTGCCAGCAGTTGGACAGGGGGCAGTGGGTCCTACGAGCAGTACTTC. Translation: CASSWTGGSGSYEQYF.

The chain uses TRBV10-3 and TRBJ2-1; 9 bases line up with TRBD2. This CDR3 is 15 amino acids long. V gave up 7 bases and J gave up 6 bases; unmatched junction bases: 10. Germline V CDR1 and CDR2: ENHRY, SYGVKD. The CDR3 loop reads CAINSVREGFNEQFF. The CDR3 DNA reads TGTGCCATCAACTCGGTGCGGGAGGGCTTCAATGAGCAGTTCTTC.

This clone was seen repeatedly, ten times or more. The V call is TRBV4-3, the J call TRBJ2-7; D is undetermined. This CDR3 has 14 amino acids. V was shortened by 3 bases and J by 0 bases, with 9 bases between the two germline ends. Germline V gene sequence: CDR1 LGHNA, CDR2 YSLEER. CDR3 sequence (DNA): TGCGCCAGCAGCCACAGCGCCAACTCCTACGAGCAGTACTTC. Translation: CASSHSANSYEQYF.

This chain connects TRBV28 to TRBJ2-2, with 9 bases that match TRBD1. Germline lookup yields CDR1 MDHEN and CDR2 SYDVKM. The CDR3 is 15 amino acids. With V trimmed by 6 bases and J by 5 bases, 7 bases remained unmatched. For the CDR3, the DNA is TGTGCCAGCAGAACGGCCGGGACAGGGACCGGGGAGCTGTTTTTT. Residues: CASRTAGTGTGELFF.

This chain links TRBV5-4 with TRBJ1-1; possibly TRBD1 for D (6 bases). The ends were cut back, 0 bases at V and 4 bases at J, with 22 bases in the middle. Germline lookup yields CDR1 SGHNT and CDR2 YYREEE (reference sequence). This CDR3 region has 18 residues. CDR3 residues: CASSLGQGPTRRGTEAFF. In DNA form, the CDR3 reads TGTGCCAGCAGCTTGGGGCAGGGACCTACTCGCAGGGGCACTGAAGCTTTCTTT. Together with reference TRBV5-4 and TRBJ1-1, the CDR3 gives the full variable domain: ETGVTQSPTHLIKTRGQQVTLRCSSQSGHNTVSWYQQALGQGPQFIFQYYREEENGRGNFPPRFSGLQFPNYSSELNVNALELDDSALYLCASSLGQGPTRRGTEAFFGQGTRLTVV.

The rearrangement links TRBV16 to TRBJ2-3; D unclear. This CDR3 has 13 residues. Germline CDR1 is KGHSY and CDR2 is FQNENV. V was clipped by 4 bases and J by 5 bases, with 10 bases between them. The CDR3 bases are TGTGCCAGCAGCCGTCCTCTTAGAGATACGCAGTATTTT. Protein: CASSRPLRDTQYF.

DNA for the CDR3: TGTGCCACCAGCAGAGATATCGCTAGCGAAGCACTCAAAGCCAAAAACATTCAGTACTTC. Translation: CATSRDIASEALKAKNIQYF. The rearrangement joins TRBV15 to TRBJ2-4, with D possibly matching TRBD2 (6 bases). CDR1 and CDR2 from the germline V gene are LNHNV and YYDKDF (reference sequence). The CDR3 loop spans 20 amino acids. V lost 0 bases and J lost 0, with 21 bases in between. Supplemented by reference TRBV15 and TRBJ2-4, the full variable domain reads DAMVIQNPRYQVTQFGKPVTLSCSQTLNHNVMYWYQQKSSQAPKLLFHYYDKDFNNEADTPDNFQSRRPNTSFCFLDIRSPGLGDTAMYLCATSRDIASEALKAKNIQYFGAGTRLSVL.

Only a few counts were recorded for this clone. The V and J genes are TRBV18 and TRBJ2-6, with 7 bases matching TRBD1. The CDR3 covers 16 residues. The germline CDR1 and CDR2 sequences are KGHSH and LQKENI. V gave up 5 bases and J gave up 2 bases; unmatched junction bases: 6. DNA for the CDR3: TGTGCCAGCTCATACTCCAGGGGGACTGGGGCCAACGTCCTGACTTTC. It translates to CASSYSRGTGANVLTF.

The chain is built from TRBV4-1 and TRBJ2-7, with TRBD2 matching over 10 bases. This CDR3 spans 17 amino acids. V trimming: 0 bases; J trimming: 3 bases; junction bases outside the gene matches: 8. Germline loops: CDR1 MGHRA, CDR2 YSYEKL. CDR3 sequence: CASSQEPRTSGGYEQYF. In DNA form, the CDR3 reads TGCGCCAGCAGCCAAGAGCCCAGGACTAGCGGAGGCTACGAGCAGTACTTC.

This clone was counted a few times. This sequence joins TRBV5-6 and TRBJ1-5; 7 bases line up with TRBD1. The V gene's germline CDR1 is SGHDT and CDR2 YYEEEE. Trimming took 4 bases from V and 7 from J; bases not matched to a gene: 8. CDR3 length: 14 amino acids. The CDR3 sequence: CASSTYRGRQPQHF. CDR3 coding DNA: TGTGCCAGCAGCACTTACAGGGGACGGCAGCCCCAGCATTTT.

This chain uses TRBV9 with TRBJ2-6, with D possibly being TRBD1 (5 bases). V lost 1 base and J lost 3, with 11 bases in between. The germline V gene encodes CDR1 SGDLS and CDR2 YYNGEE. CDR3 length: 16 amino acids. CDR3 sequence: CASSVTGRVGANVLTF. CDR3 nucleotides: TGTGCCAGCAGCGTAACAGGAAGGGTTGGGGCCAACGTCCTGACTTTC. The full variable domain, rest sourced from reference TRBV9 and TRBJ2-6, is DSGVTQTPKHLITATGQRVTLRCSPRSGDLSVYWYQQSLDQGLQFLIQYYNGEERAKGNILERFSAQQFPDLHSELNLSSLELGDSALYFCASSVTGRVGANVLTFGAGSRLTVL.

In its sample, this clone was seen a few times. The chain combines TRBV7-9 with TRBJ1-2, with 7 bases that match TRBD1. The V and J ends lost 5 bases and 7 bases, in that order; junction bases with no gene match: 4. CDR1 is SEHNR, CDR2 FQNEAQ, per germline (reference sequence). The CDR3 sequence is 12 residues long. This CDR3 is CASSPTGSGYTF. The CDR3 region has the DNA TGTGCCAGCAGCCCGACAGGGTCTGGCTACACCTTC.

This clone showed up just a few times. The chain recombines TRBV29-1 with TRBJ2-7, with a tentative D call TRBD2 (5 bases). The V end lost 0 bases, the J end lost 3 bases, and 24 bases lay between the germline ends. From germline, CDR1 is SQVTM and CDR2 ANQGSEA. This CDR3 contains 18 residues. The CDR3 DNA follows: TGCAGCGTTGAAGACCTGCCCTTTTGCGACTACATGAACTACGAGCAGTACTTC. Its translation: CSVEDLPFCDYMNYEQYF.